The 9 T cell receptor beta chains given below trace back to one sample, sequenced in a study of control samples from healthy donors and cancer patients (TCRdb year 2020). To prepare the library, the immunoSEQ multiplex PCR assay was applied. This immuneACCESS table, as held by TCRdb, lists in-frame sequences with V and J called but not all clones. Of the missing ones, under half trace to an unresolved V gene in checked studies; the others have no known cause. For this sample there are 190,000 or so clones; approximately 92% appear just once. The ten biggest clones cover roughly 1.5% of the sample. Material: blood. These receptors came from a man aged 18-30 years in good health.

The V and J genes are TRBV28 and TRBJ1-2, with D uncertain. V was clipped by 2 bases and J by 4 bases, with 11 bases between them. There are 14 residues in the CDR3. From germline, CDR1 is MDHEN and CDR2 SYDVKM. The CDR3 is CASSLNGFAYGYTF. The CDR3 DNA follows: TGTGCCAGCAGTTTAAATGGGTTTGCCTATGGCTACACCTTC.

In its sample, this clone was seen once. The chain employs TRBV10-2 and TRBJ2-7, with TRBD1 identical over 11 bases. CDR3 length equals 13 residues. CDR1 and CDR2 from the germline V gene are WSHSY and SAAADI. V trimming: 5 bases; J trimming: 6 bases; junction bases outside the gene matches: 3. Here the CDR3 DNA reads TGCGCCAGCAGTAGGACAGGGGGCTTCGAGCAGTACTTC. Protein sequence: CASSRTGGFEQYF.

CDR3 sequence: CASSESRGANTGELFF. The DNA for the CDR3 is TGTGCCAGCAGTGAATCGCGGGGGGCGAACACCGGGGAGCTGTTTTTT. This sequence joins TRBV6-1 and TRBJ2-2, with TRBD2 matching 8 bases. Losses at the gene ends were 2 bases for V and 0 bases for J; bases not matched to a gene: 2. Looked up from germline, CDR1 is MNHNS and CDR2 is SASEGT. The CDR3 is made up of 16 amino acids.

The V and J genes are TRBV24-1 and TRBJ2-7; 9 positions match TRBD1. The V gene's germline CDR1 is KGHDR and CDR2 SFDVKD. J was trimmed by 1 base and V by 7 bases; bases with no gene match: 10. This CDR3 is built from 16 residues. The CDR3 reads CATSPGQGRGSYEQYF. CDR3 coding DNA: TGTGCCACCAGCCCGGGACAGGGCCGGGGGTCCTACGAGCAGTACTTC.

The V call is TRBV4-2, the J call TRBJ2-1; 11 bases match TRBD2. Germline CDR1 LGHNA, CDR2 YNFKEQ. J was trimmed by 8 bases and V by 0 bases; bases with no gene match: 9. There are 17 residues in the CDR3. The DNA of the CDR3 is TGTGCCAGCAGCCAAGATCTCATTAGCGGGGGGGTGGATGAGCAGTTCTTC. Encoded protein: CASSQDLISGGVDEQFF.

This clone was seen only once. This chain uses TRBV3-1 (or the pseudogene TRBV3-2) with TRBJ2-7; D possibly corresponds to TRBD1 (6 bases). V lost 3 bases, J lost 3 bases, and 9 bases lay in between. Germline lookup yields CDR1 LGHDT and CDR2 YNNKEL (reference sequence). CDR3 length equals 13 residues. The CDR3 loop reads CASSQLGGYEQYF. The CDR3 DNA sequence: TGTGCCAGCAGCCAGCTAGGGGGCTACGAGCAGTACTTC.

The rearrangement uses TRBV4-2 and TRBJ1-1, with 7 bases matching TRBD1. Trimming at V came to 3 bases and at J to 1 base, leaving 17 bases not matched to a gene. Germline loops: CDR1 LGHNA, CDR2 YNFKEQ. The CDR3 loop spans 19 amino acids. CDR3 DNA: TGTGCCAGCAGCCACATCACCTTGACAGGGCGGCAATGGAACACTGAAGCTTTCTTT. Translation: CASSHITLTGRQWNTEAFF.

Only one count was recorded for this clone. The rearrangement links TRBV4-2 to TRBJ2-3, with D uncertain. This CDR3 region has 14 residues. Germline V gives CDR1 LGHNA, CDR2 YNFKEQ. V lost 4 bases, J lost 4 bases, and 12 bases lay in between. The CDR3 coding sequence is TGTGCCAGCAGCCCTGTAATTTTAGCAGATACGCAGTATTTT. Its translation is CASSPVILADTQYF.

The V call is TRBV5-1, the J call TRBJ2-3; D is perhaps TRBD2 (6 bases). Germline CDR1 reads SGHRS; CDR2 reads YFSETQ. The V end lost 1 base, the J end lost 4 bases, and 13 bases lay between the germline ends. The CDR3 runs 15 residues. The CDR3 spells CASSLQTSQADTQYF. CDR3 sequence (DNA): TGCGCCAGCAGCTTGCAGACTAGTCAAGCAGATACGCAGTATTTT. Full variable domain (missing parts from reference TRBV5-1 and TRBJ2-3): KAGVTQTPRYLIKTRGQQVTLSCSPISGHRSVSWYQQTPGQGLQFLFEYFSETQRNKGNFPGRFSGRQFSNSRSEMNVSTLELGDSALYLCASSLQTSQADTQYFGPGTRLTVL.